Each of the 23 T cell receptor beta chains below was sequenced from the same sample in a study of low-dose radiotherapy and immunotherapy resistance in tumors. The time point here: after trial treatment. Treatment reported: LDRT plus nivolumab, ipilimumab, low-dose cyclophosphamide and aspirin (RACIN trial). Primers targeting TRAV and TRBV primed first-strand cDNA, covering alpha and beta chains. Amplification of TCRs used a constant-region primer and V-primer adapter for 15 to 25 PCR cycles. TCRdb re-called the reads with MiXCR, one entry per CDR3 protein. The data hold tens of thousands of distinct CDR3 sequences, with less than 25% observed a single time. Sequenced material: PBMCs, taken after low-dose radiotherapy plus immunotherapy. Receptors originate from a female donor with ovarian cancer.

In this sample, this clonotype turned up many times. The rearrangement joins TRBV19 to TRBJ2-7, with TRBD1 matching over 9 bases. The CDR3 runs 15 residues. Germline trimming cut 5 bases from V and 3 bases from J; bases unmatched to any gene: 8. Germline V lookup: CDR1 LNHDA, CDR2 SQIVND (reference sequence). The CDR3 coding sequence is TGTGCCAGTAGTCCTGACAGGGGGTCGCTCTACGAGCAGTACTTC. Its protein is CASSPDRGSLYEQYF.

Note on this clonotype: A far larger clone is just one base off, so this is likely a read error. The final CDR3 position lacks the conserved phenylalanine or tryptophan, pointing to a likely read error. This chain links TRBV29-1 with TRBJ2-5, with 8 bases that match TRBD1. The J call may be mistaken, given a closer DNA end match to TRBJ2-7. This CDR3 spans 14 amino acids. Per germline, CDR1 SQVTM and CDR2 ANQGSEA. The CDR3 DNA is TGCAGCGTCACGAGACAGGGGAGCACCTACGAGCAGTACCTC. This gives the protein CSVTRQGSTYEQYL.

The sample holds many counts of this clonotype. The genes are TRBV7-9 and TRBJ1-1, with 7 nucleotides matching TRBD1. V dropped 0 bases and J dropped 5; count of bases not matched to a gene: 6. Germline assignment: CDR1 SEHNR and CDR2 FQNEAQ (reference sequence). This CDR3 region has 15 residues. DNA for the CDR3: TGTGCCAGCAGCTTAGCCCCAGGGGGAAGGACTGAAGCTTTCTTT. Translating it yields CASSLAPGGRTEAFF.

This clonotype has a count of ten or more. J is TRBJ1-2 and V is TRBV3-1; D not resolved. The V and J ends lost 0 bases and 2 bases respectively, with 13 bases between them. Germline V gives CDR1 LGHDT, CDR2 YNNKEL (reference sequence). The CDR3 runs to 16 residues. The CDR3: CASSQDSRLSNYGYTF. In DNA, the CDR3 is TGTGCCAGCAGCCAAGATTCGCGACTGTCCAACTATGGCTACACCTTC.

Concerning this clonotype itself: One end of the junction varies from germline; a read error may be responsible. The genes are TRBV7-9 and TRBJ1-2; 7 bases are a match to TRBD1. This CDR3 region has 14 residues. Per germline, CDR1 SEHNR and CDR2 FQNEAQ (reference sequence). CDR3 sequence (DNA): TGTGCCAGCGGCTTAGGACAGGCTAACTATGGCTACACCTTC. Protein sequence: CASGLGQANYGYTF.

At least ten counts were recorded for this clonotype. The chain is built from TRBV20-1 and TRBJ2-2; 10 nucleotides match TRBD2. Trimming removed 3 bases from V and 7 bases from J; junction bases left unmatched: 5. Germline V gene data show CDR1 as DFQATT and CDR2 as SNEGSKA (reference sequence). CDR3 size: 14 residues. CDR3 in amino acids: CSASRAGGIGELFF. CDR3 nucleotide sequence: TGCAGTGCTAGTCGAGCGGGGGGGATCGGGGAGCTGTTTTTT.

At least ten counts were recorded for this clonotype. The chain employs TRBV6-6 and TRBJ2-2; 10 bases agree with TRBD1. Per germline, CDR1 MNHNY and CDR2 SVGAGI (reference sequence). CDR3 length: 17 amino acids. The junction had 9 bases not matched to a gene; V was cut back by 4 bases and J by 4 bases. The CDR3 coding sequence is TGTGCCAGCAGTTCCCTTGGACAGGGGGTTATCACCGGGGAGCTGTTTTTT. It translates to CASSSLGQGVITGELFF.

The chain employs TRBV19 and TRBJ2-2; D may be TRBD2 (6 bases). V was pared by 3 bases and J by 5 bases, with 7 bases between. This CDR3 spans 13 amino acids. Per germline, CDR1 LNHDA and CDR2 SQIVND (reference sequence). Written as DNA, the CDR3 is TGTGCCAGTAGTATGGGGGGAACCGGGGAGCTGTTTTTT. This codes for CASSMGGTGELFF.

This clonotype was seen at least ten times. The chain links TRBV7-8 to TRBJ1-2; 9 nucleotides align to TRBD1. This CDR3 has 16 amino acids. Per the germline V gene, CDR1 is SGHVS and CDR2 is FQNEAQ. V dropped 5 bases and J dropped 5; count of bases not matched to a gene: 12. Here the CDR3 DNA reads TGTGCCAGCAGCCTGAACAGGGGGCAGAGCCTTTATGGCTACACCTTC. This translates into CASSLNRGQSLYGYTF.

This clonotype appeared many times. The V gene is TRBV7-9, the J gene TRBJ1-2; 8 bases fit TRBD1. Trimming at V came to 5 bases and at J to 5 bases, leaving 7 bases not matched to a gene. The CDR3 sequence is 14 residues long. Germline lookup yields CDR1 SEHNR and CDR2 FQNEAQ (reference sequence). The CDR3 DNA reads as TGTGCCAGCAGCCCGGATCGGACAGGGTATGGCTACACCTTC. This gives the protein CASSPDRTGYGYTF.

This clonotype appeared many times. The chain links TRBV7-3 to TRBJ2-2; D gene ambiguous. CDR3 length: 12 amino acids. V dropped 6 bases and J dropped 4 bases, with 6 bases sitting between them. Per germline, CDR1 SGHTA and CDR2 FQGTGA. The DNA for the CDR3 is TGTGCCAGCAGACACCTCACCGGGGAGCTGTTTTTT. It encodes CASRHLTGELFF.

This clonotype qualifies as medium-sized. The rearrangement links TRBV28 to TRBJ2-7; D is ambiguous. Germline V lookup: CDR1 MDHEN, CDR2 SYDVKM. The CDR3 totals 11 residues. Trimming left V 8 bases short and J 3 bases short, with 8 bases between. The CDR3 bases are TGTGCCAGCCTGGCCGGCTACGAGCAGTACTTC. This gives the protein CASLAGYEQYF.

This clonotype was picked up many times. The chain uses TRBV11-2 and TRBJ2-1; TRBD1 matches 7 bases. The V and J ends lost 5 bases and 2 bases, in that order; junction bases with no gene match: 12. CDR3 length: 17 amino acids. Germline V gene sequence: CDR1 SGHAT, CDR2 FQNNGV. The CDR3 is CASSKRDSGGPYNEQFF. In DNA form, the CDR3 reads TGTGCCAGCAGCAAGAGGGACAGTGGGGGCCCCTACAATGAGCAGTTCTTC.

With regard to this clonotype: A far larger clone is one base from this, pointing to a likely read error. The chain is built from TRBV28 and TRBJ2-7; possibly TRBD1 for D (6 bases). The length of the CDR3 is 13 residues. Germline V lookup: CDR1 MDHEN, CDR2 SYDVKM. With 4 bases removed from V and 6 bases from J, the gap between germline ends came to 13 bases. The CDR3 is CASSSTGQPEQYF. The CDR3 region has the DNA TGTGCCAGCAGTTCCACCGGACAGCCCGAGCAGTACTTC.

This clonotype was seen a few times. The V call is TRBV27, the J call TRBJ1-6; D may be TRBD1 (5 bases). CDR1 is MNHEY, CDR2 SMNVEV, per germline (reference sequence). The CDR3 is made up of 15 amino acids. Between the trimmed V and J ends, which lost 1 base and 7 bases, there was a span of 11 bases. The CDR3 sequence is CASSLWGFGNSPLHF. The CDR3, as DNA: TGTGCCAGCAGTTTATGGGGCTTTGGGAATTCACCCCTCCACTTT.

This clonotype was seen ten or more times. The chain recombines TRBV4-1 with TRBJ2-1; 10 positions match TRBD2. The germline CDR1 and CDR2 sequences are MGHRA and YSYEKL. V lost 2 bases, J lost 1 base, and 14 bases stayed unmatched. This CDR3 is built from 20 residues. The CDR3 here is CASSQILGLAAVDSYNEQFF. For the CDR3, the DNA is TGCGCCAGCAGCCAAATTTTAGGACTAGCGGCGGTCGATTCCTACAATGAGCAGTTCTTC.

This clonotype was observed at least ten times. The chain carries TRBV2 and TRBJ2-1; TRBD2 aligns across 9 bases. Trimming removed 1 base from V and 6 bases from J; junction bases left unmatched: 1. This CDR3 contains 14 residues. Germline CDR1 and CDR2: SNHLY and FYNNEI. CDR3 loop: CASSEDSGSNEQFF. The DNA for the CDR3 is TGTGCCAGCAGTGAAGATAGCGGGAGCAATGAGCAGTTCTTC.

This clonotype came up a few times. The J gene is TRBJ2-1, the V gene TRBV24-1; 9 nucleotides line up with TRBD2. From germline, CDR1 is KGHDR and CDR2 SFDVKD. V was pared by 0 bases and J by 3 bases, with 5 bases of the junction left unmatched. CDR3 length: 17 amino acids. The CDR3 region has the DNA TGTGCCACCAGTGATTTGGAGACTAGCGGAGGCTACAATGAGCAGTTCTTC. It specifies CATSDLETSGGYNEQFF.

The chain carries TRBV7-2 and TRBJ2-1; 12 bases match TRBD2. Losses at the gene ends were 3 bases for V and 10 bases for J; bases not matched to a gene: 19. This CDR3 is built from 19 residues. Germline loops: CDR1 SGHTA, CDR2 FQGNSA. The chain's CDR3 is CASSFGGTSGYTNTGEQFF. CDR3 nucleotides: TGTGCCAGCAGCTTTGGGGGGACTAGCGGGTATACGAACACCGGGGAGCAGTTCTTC.

V and J are TRBV9 and TRBJ2-5, with 11 nucleotides matching TRBD2. Germline V gene lookup returns CDR1 SGDLS and CDR2 YYNGEE. The CDR3 has 16 residues. The junction had 6 bases not matched to a gene; V was cut back by 3 bases and J by 2 bases. In DNA, the CDR3 is TGTGCCAGCAGCGCTGCTACTAGCGGGGGACAAGAGACCCAGTACTTC. This gives the protein CASSAATSGGQETQYF.

This clonotype was observed at least ten times. The gene calls are TRBV15 and TRBJ2-1, with D uncertain. There are 14 residues in the CDR3. V dropped 3 bases and J dropped 8 bases, with 14 bases sitting between them. Germline V gene data show CDR1 as LNHNV and CDR2 as YYDKDF (reference sequence). The chain's CDR3 is CATSSEDFSDEQFF. CDR3 DNA sequence: TGTGCCACCAGCAGTGAGGATTTTTCCGATGAGCAGTTCTTC. The full variable domain, rest sourced from reference TRBV15 and TRBJ2-1, is DAMVIQNPRYQVTQFGKPVTLSCSQTLNHNVMYWYQQKSSQAPKLLFHYYDKDFNNEADTPDNFQSRRPNTSFCFLDIRSPGLGDTAMYLCATSSEDFSDEQFFGPGTRLTVL.

This clonotype was picked up many times. The chain uses TRBV11-2 and TRBJ2-1; a weak D match, TRBD2 (6 bases). Per the germline V gene, CDR1 is SGHAT and CDR2 is FQNNGV. Between the trimmed V and J ends, which lost 5 bases and 10 bases, there was a span of 21 bases. The CDR3 consists of 15 residues. The CDR3 protein is CASSPPGLQQGEQFF. DNA for the CDR3: TGTGCCAGCAGCCCGCCGGGACTCCAGCAGGGAGAGCAGTTCTTC.

In this sample, this clonotype turned up many times. The chain links TRBV27 to TRBJ2-1; tentative D call: TRBD2 (7 bases). Germline V CDR1 and CDR2: MNHEY, SMNVEV (reference sequence). V lost 10 bases and J lost 9, with 19 bases in between. The CDR3 runs to 13 residues. The CDR3 region has the DNA TGTGCCACCAGACAGGAGGGGGGGTTTGAGCAGTTCTTC. It encodes CATRQEGGFEQFF.